One and the same sample provided the 28 T cell receptor beta chains below, sequenced in a study of blood T cell repertoires in COVID-19. Clones were read by immunoSEQ multiplex PCR, and TCRdb kept only the in-frame ones, dropping some. The data hold some 100,000 clones, with roughly 84% observed a single time. Sequenced material: peripheral blood. The receptors here all came from a human donor in a cohort sampled during active COVID-19.

The V gene is TRBV19, the J gene TRBJ2-1, with D perhaps matching TRBD2 (5 bases). The V gene lost 10 bases and the J gene lost 4 bases, with 17 bases spanning the gap. Germline values: CDR1 LNHDA, CDR2 SQIVND (reference sequence). This CDR3 spans 14 amino acids. CDR3 sequence reads: CAIERLAGYNEQFF. In DNA, the CDR3 is TGTGCCATTGAACGCTTGGCGGGTTACAATGAGCAGTTCTTC. Supplemented by reference TRBV19 and TRBJ2-1, the full variable domain reads DGGITQSPKYLFRKEGQNVTLSCEQNLNHDAMYWYRQDPGQGLRLIYYSQIVNDFQKGDIAEGYSVSREKKESFPLTVTSAQKNPTAFYLCAIERLAGYNEQFFGPGTRLTVL.

V is TRBV19 and J is TRBJ2-1; TRBD2 is a possible D gene (6 bases). V lost 6 bases to trimming and J lost 10 bases, with 19 bases between them. Germline V gene lookup returns CDR1 LNHDA and CDR2 SQIVND (reference sequence). This CDR3 spans 14 amino acids. The CDR3 spells CASRGTFPSGEQFF. CDR3 nucleotide sequence: TGTGCCAGTAGAGGGACGTTCCCCAGCGGGGAGCAGTTCTTC.

The chain employs TRBV5-1 and TRBJ2-1; 10 bases fit TRBD2. The CDR3 spans 17 residues. Germline assignment: CDR1 SGHRS and CDR2 YFSETQ. V lost 0 bases and J lost 7; bases outside the gene matches: 10. The CDR3 DNA is TGCGCCAGCAGCTTGGTTTCAGGGGCTAGCGGGAGAAATGAGCAGTTCTTC. Its protein is CASSLVSGASGRNEQFF.

The genes are TRBV2 and TRBJ2-7; 8 nucleotides line up with TRBD1. Trimming cost V 6 bases and J 2 bases; bases outside gene matches: 6. Germline assignment: CDR1 SNHLY and CDR2 FYNNEI. The length of the CDR3 is 14 residues. In nucleotides, the CDR3 is TGTGCCAGCAGGGCCGACAGGGGAACCTACGAGCAGTACTTC. It specifies CASRADRGTYEQYF.

This clone occurred a few times. The chain joins TRBV5-1 to TRBJ2-7, with no clear D. The CDR3 consists of 15 residues. Germline V gene lookup returns CDR1 SGHRS and CDR2 YFSETQ. Between the trimmed V and J ends, which lost 0 bases and 2 bases, there was a span of 12 bases. The CDR3, as DNA: TGCGCCAGCAGCTTGGAACCGTCCGCTACCTACGAGCAGTACTTC. Translating gives CASSLEPSATYEQYF. The complete variable domain, with remaining parts taken from reference TRBV5-1 and TRBJ2-7, reads KAGVTQTPRYLIKTRGQQVTLSCSPISGHRSVSWYQQTPGQGLQFLFEYFSETQRNKGNFPGRFSGRQFSNSRSEMNVSTLELGDSALYLCASSLEPSATYEQYFGPGTRLTVT.

Only one count was recorded for this clone. The J gene is TRBJ2-1, the V gene TRBV19; 7 bases map to TRBD1. The CDR3 loop spans 13 amino acids. Germline CDR1 is LNHDA and CDR2 is SQIVND (reference sequence). Germline trimming cut 5 bases from V and 9 bases from J; bases unmatched to any gene: 7. CDR3 DNA sequence: TGTGCCAGTAGTGCCACGACAGGGTCTGAGCAGTTCTTC. Its translation: CASSATTGSEQFF.

The gene calls are TRBV5-8 and TRBJ1-5; a weak D match, TRBD1 (6 bases). The length of the CDR3 is 15 residues. Trimming took off 3 bases at V and 2 bases at J, with 12 bases between the two ends. Germline assignment: CDR1 SGHTS and CDR2 YDEGEE. CDR3 region: CASSWQGSGNQPQHF. As DNA, the CDR3 is TGTGCCAGCAGCTGGCAGGGGTCGGGCAATCAGCCCCAGCATTTT.

The CDR3 loop is CATRTVNYGYTF. CDR3 sequence (DNA): TGTGCCACTCGGACAGTTAACTATGGCTACACCTTC. The chain carries TRBV6-5 and TRBJ1-2, with D maybe TRBD1 (6 bases). Trimming shortened V by 10 bases and J by 1 base, and 10 bases separated the two germline ends. In germline, CDR1 is MNHEY, CDR2 SVGAGI. This CDR3 comprises 12 residues.

This clone showed up just once. V and J are TRBV6-5 and TRBJ2-7, with 8 bases matching TRBD1. The CDR3 totals 13 residues. Germline V CDR1 and CDR2: MNHEY, SVGAGI. After removal of 8 bases from V and 3 bases from J, the junction contained 6 bases not matched to a gene. The CDR3 is CASGPGQVYEQYF. CDR3 nucleotides: TGTGCCAGCGGCCCGGGACAGGTCTACGAGCAGTACTTC.

J is TRBJ2-7 and V is TRBV7-2, with TRBD2 matching 12 bases. V dropped 5 bases and J dropped 2; count of bases not matched to a gene: 4. The CDR3 sequence is 15 residues long. Germline V lookup: CDR1 SGHTA, CDR2 FQGNSA. The CDR3 spells CASSLGLAGTYEQYF. The CDR3 DNA is TGTGCCAGCAGCCTAGGACTAGCGGGGACCTACGAGCAGTACTTC. The variable domain in full, completed from reference TRBV7-2 and TRBJ2-7, reads GAGVSQSPSNKVTEKGKDVELRCDPISGHTALYWYRQSLGQGLEFLIYFQGNSAPDKSGLPSDRFSAERTGGSVSTLTIQRTQQEDSAVYLCASSLGLAGTYEQYFGPGTRLTVT.

V gene TRBV7-2 combines with J gene TRBJ2-1; D perhaps matches TRBD1 (6 bases). V gave up 3 bases and J gave up 0 bases, with 9 bases separating them. Germline V gene data show CDR1 as SGHTA and CDR2 as FQGNSA. This CDR3 has 15 residues. CDR3 sequence: CASSLDSFSYNEQFF. CDR3 DNA: TGTGCCAGCAGCTTGGACAGCTTCTCCTACAATGAGCAGTTCTTC.

The chain joins TRBV6-6 to TRBJ2-2, with TRBD2 matching 7 bases. The CDR3 extends over 14 amino acids. V lost 7 bases to trimming and J lost 1 base; unmatched junction nucleotides: 3. CDR1 is MNHNY, CDR2 SVGAGI, per germline (reference sequence). The CDR3 nucleotides read TGTGCCAGCATCGTAGCGGGGAACACCGGGGAGCTGTTTTTT. It codes for CASIVAGNTGELFF.

A word on this clone: Other DNA sequences from this sample encode an identical CDR3 as well. CDR3 amino acids: CASSPGQGAYEQYF. CDR3 DNA: TGTGCCAGCAGCCCCGGACAGGGGGCCTACGAGCAGTACTTC. V usage is TRBV9 and J usage is TRBJ2-7; the match to TRBD1 covers 10 bases. V dropped 4 bases and J dropped 2; count of bases not matched to a gene: 3. The CDR3 has 14 amino acids. Germline V CDR1 and CDR2: SGDLS, YYNGEE.

The gene calls are TRBV6-5 and TRBJ2-1; D might be TRBD1 (6 bases). From germline, CDR1 is MNHEY and CDR2 SVGAGI. This CDR3 contains 13 residues. Trimming cost V 5 bases and J 9 bases, with 14 bases left between them. CDR3 bases: TGTGCCAGCAGTATCGACAGGTTGGGTGAGCAGTTCTTC. Translating gives CASSIDRLGEQFF.

This chain uses TRBV25-1 with TRBJ2-7; a possible D gene is TRBD1 (6 bases). Trimming left V 6 bases short and J 3 bases short, with 9 bases between. Germline loops: CDR1 MGHDK, CDR2 SYGVNS. The CDR3 is 12 amino acids. CDR3 region: CASSEQGYEQYF. The CDR3, as DNA: TGTGCCAGCAGCGAACAGGGCTACGAGCAGTACTTC.

In its sample, this clone was seen once. The V call is TRBV16, the J call TRBJ2-7; D perhaps matches TRBD2 (6 bases). V was clipped by 4 bases and J by 6 bases, with 19 bases between them. This CDR3 is 15 amino acids long. CDR1 and CDR2 from the germline V gene are KGHSY and FQNENV. The CDR3 sequence is CASSRLLAGLGEQYF. The CDR3 DNA follows: TGTGCCAGCAGCCGATTACTAGCAGGGCTCGGCGAGCAGTACTTC.

This clone counts as medium-sized. The rearrangement links TRBV27 to TRBJ2-1; no firm D call. Per germline, CDR1 MNHEY and CDR2 SMNVEV (reference sequence). V gave up 2 bases and J gave up 4 bases, with 6 bases separating them. The CDR3 loop spans 13 amino acids. CDR3 in DNA: TGTGCCAGCAGTTTAGGGCAGTACAATGAGCAGTTCTTC. Protein sequence: CASSLGQYNEQFF.

The rearrangement joins TRBV5-4 to TRBJ1-6; a possible D gene is TRBD1 (6 bases). Trimming shortened V by 4 bases and J by 4 bases, and 15 bases separated the two germline ends. The CDR3 consists of 16 residues. The germline gives CDR1 SGHNT, CDR2 YYREEE (reference sequence). This CDR3 is CASSRTQGQYNSPLHF. DNA for the CDR3: TGTGCCAGCAGCCGCACACAGGGCCAGTATAATTCACCCCTCCACTTT.

This chain connects TRBV12-5 to TRBJ2-7, with TRBD1 identical over 7 bases. V shed 8 bases and J 1 base; nucleotides not matched to a gene: 5. The germline V gene has CDR1 LGHNT and CDR2 FRNRAP. The CDR3 spans 13 residues. This chain's CDR3 is CASQGDTSYEQYF. The CDR3 nucleotides read TGTGCTAGTCAGGGGGACACTTCCTACGAGCAGTACTTC. The full variable domain, in which reference TRBV12-5 and TRBJ2-7 provide the parts outside the CDR3, is DARVTQTPRHKVTEMGQEVTMRCQPILGHNTVFWYRQTMMQGLELLAYFRNRAPLDDSGMPKDRFSAEMPDATLATLKIQPSEPRDSAVYFCASQGDTSYEQYFGPGTRLTVT.

V gene TRBV7-8 combines with J gene TRBJ2-7, with TRBD2 identical over 12 bases. From germline, CDR1 is SGHVS and CDR2 FQNEAQ. The CDR3 is 18 residues long. Trimming cost V 0 bases and J 6 bases; bases outside gene matches: 12. The CDR3 region is CASSLATSGGRSVFEQYF. DNA for the CDR3: TGTGCCAGCAGCTTAGCGACTAGCGGGGGCCGATCGGTTTTCGAGCAGTACTTC.

The chain employs TRBV18 and TRBJ2-5; D uncertain. V was trimmed by 3 bases and J by 1 base, leaving 9 bases between them. Per the germline V gene, CDR1 is KGHSH and CDR2 is LQKENI. The length of the CDR3 is 14 residues. DNA of the CDR3: TGTGCCAGCTCACCGGGCCACTTCCAAGAGACCCAGTACTTC. Translation gives CASSPGHFQETQYF.

J is TRBJ1-1 and V is TRBV6-5, with D unclear. V was trimmed by 6 bases and J by 0 bases, leaving 11 bases between them. This CDR3 spans 14 amino acids. The germline V gene encodes CDR1 MNHEY and CDR2 SVGAGI. CDR3 DNA sequence: TGTGCCAGCAGCCCATCTAATTTGAACACTGAAGCTTTCTTT. This codes for CASSPSNLNTEAFF.

The chain is built from TRBV12-5 and TRBJ1-1, with D possibly matching TRBD1 (5 bases). V was cut by 4 bases and J by 0 bases, with 21 bases left in between. Per germline, CDR1 LGHNT and CDR2 FRNRAP. This CDR3 is built from 18 residues. CDR3 bases: TGTGCTAGTGGTTCATCCCAAACGTTGACAGACATGAACACTGAAGCTTTCTTT. Translating it yields CASGSSQTLTDMNTEAFF. The full variable domain, in which reference TRBV12-5 and TRBJ1-1 provide the parts outside the CDR3, is DARVTQTPRHKVTEMGQEVTMRCQPILGHNTVFWYRQTMMQGLELLAYFRNRAPLDDSGMPKDRFSAEMPDATLATLKIQPSEPRDSAVYFCASGSSQTLTDMNTEAFFGQGTRLTVV.

This chain connects TRBV15 to TRBJ2-5; 9 positions agree with TRBD2. V shed 5 bases, J shed 4 bases, and the junction held 8 bases outside the gene matches. CDR1 LNHNV and CDR2 YYDKDF come from the germline V gene (reference sequence). This CDR3 has 15 amino acids. CDR3 in DNA: TGTGCCACCAGCTGGGGACTAGCCTTGGGAGAGACCCAGTACTTC. Protein: CATSWGLALGETQYF.

V is TRBV7-6 and J is TRBJ2-5; TRBD1 might be the D (6 bases). Trimming pared 5 bases from V and 5 bases from J, leaving 18 bases between. Germline V CDR1 and CDR2: SGHVS, FNYEAQ. The CDR3 is made up of 15 amino acids. Here the CDR3 reads CASSLRAGATETQYF. Written as DNA, the CDR3 is TGTGCCAGCAGCCTCCGCGCAGGGGCGACTGAGACCCAGTACTTC.

The chain links TRBV12-5 to TRBJ2-1, with D tentatively TRBD1 (6 bases). Trimming removed 1 base from V and 7 bases from J, with 14 bases in between. The germline V gene has CDR1 LGHNT and CDR2 FRNRAP. The CDR3 covers 15 residues. The CDR3 is CASGLGDTEANEQFF. CDR3 coding DNA: TGTGCTAGTGGTTTGGGGGACACGGAGGCGAATGAGCAGTTCTTC.

The table lists this clone with a few counts. This chain uses TRBV7-9 with TRBJ1-5; TRBD1 is a possible D gene (5 bases). Trimming shortened V by 1 base and J by 9 bases, and 13 bases separated the two germline ends. This CDR3 is built from 14 residues. The germline V gene has CDR1 SEHNR and CDR2 FQNEAQ (reference sequence). CDR3 DNA sequence: TGTGCCAGCAGCTTAGGTACAGGTTGGGCGCCCCAGCATTTT. This encodes CASSLGTGWAPQHF.

This rearrangement joins TRBV30 to TRBJ2-5; no clear D. The length of the CDR3 is 13 residues. Germline assignment: CDR1 GTSNPN and CDR2 SVGIG (reference sequence). V lost 0 bases and J 4 bases, leaving 9 bases between the germline ends. CDR3 residues: CAWSVRSSETQYF. The DNA of the CDR3 is TGTGCCTGGAGTGTACGGAGTTCAGAGACCCAGTACTTC.